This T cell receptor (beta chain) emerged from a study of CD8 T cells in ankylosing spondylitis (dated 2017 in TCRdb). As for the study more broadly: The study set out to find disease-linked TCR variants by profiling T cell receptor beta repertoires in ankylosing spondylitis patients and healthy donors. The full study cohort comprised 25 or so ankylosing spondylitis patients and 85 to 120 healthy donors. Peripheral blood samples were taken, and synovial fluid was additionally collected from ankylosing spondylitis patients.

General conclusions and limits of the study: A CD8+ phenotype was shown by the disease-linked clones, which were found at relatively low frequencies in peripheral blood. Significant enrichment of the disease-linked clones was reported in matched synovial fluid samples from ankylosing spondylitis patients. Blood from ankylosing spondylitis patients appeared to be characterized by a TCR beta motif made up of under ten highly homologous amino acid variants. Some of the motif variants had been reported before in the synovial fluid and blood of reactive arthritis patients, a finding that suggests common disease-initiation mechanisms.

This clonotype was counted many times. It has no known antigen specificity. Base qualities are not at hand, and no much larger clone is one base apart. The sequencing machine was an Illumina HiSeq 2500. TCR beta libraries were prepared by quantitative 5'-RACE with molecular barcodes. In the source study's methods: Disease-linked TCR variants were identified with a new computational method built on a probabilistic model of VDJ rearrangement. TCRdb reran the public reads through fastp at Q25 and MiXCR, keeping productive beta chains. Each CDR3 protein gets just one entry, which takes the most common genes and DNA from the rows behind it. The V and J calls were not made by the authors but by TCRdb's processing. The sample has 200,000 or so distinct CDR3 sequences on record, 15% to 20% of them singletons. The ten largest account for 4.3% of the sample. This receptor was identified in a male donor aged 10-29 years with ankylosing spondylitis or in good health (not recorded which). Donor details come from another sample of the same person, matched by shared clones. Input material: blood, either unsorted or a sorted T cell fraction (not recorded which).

The nucleotides are TGTGCCAGCAGCCAAGAGGGCGGGAACACCGGGGAGCTGTTTTTT. This codes for CASSQEGGNTGELFF. The chain couples TRBV4-2 to TRBJ2-2, with the D segment identity uncertain. V loses 0 bases, J loses 1 base, and the germline ends lie 6 bases apart. In the germline V gene, CDR1 corresponds to LGHNA and CDR2 to YNFKEQ. The CDR3 numbers 15 residues from cysteine through phenylalanine. This entry keeps only the CDR3 DNA: 45 bases, framed from base 1.